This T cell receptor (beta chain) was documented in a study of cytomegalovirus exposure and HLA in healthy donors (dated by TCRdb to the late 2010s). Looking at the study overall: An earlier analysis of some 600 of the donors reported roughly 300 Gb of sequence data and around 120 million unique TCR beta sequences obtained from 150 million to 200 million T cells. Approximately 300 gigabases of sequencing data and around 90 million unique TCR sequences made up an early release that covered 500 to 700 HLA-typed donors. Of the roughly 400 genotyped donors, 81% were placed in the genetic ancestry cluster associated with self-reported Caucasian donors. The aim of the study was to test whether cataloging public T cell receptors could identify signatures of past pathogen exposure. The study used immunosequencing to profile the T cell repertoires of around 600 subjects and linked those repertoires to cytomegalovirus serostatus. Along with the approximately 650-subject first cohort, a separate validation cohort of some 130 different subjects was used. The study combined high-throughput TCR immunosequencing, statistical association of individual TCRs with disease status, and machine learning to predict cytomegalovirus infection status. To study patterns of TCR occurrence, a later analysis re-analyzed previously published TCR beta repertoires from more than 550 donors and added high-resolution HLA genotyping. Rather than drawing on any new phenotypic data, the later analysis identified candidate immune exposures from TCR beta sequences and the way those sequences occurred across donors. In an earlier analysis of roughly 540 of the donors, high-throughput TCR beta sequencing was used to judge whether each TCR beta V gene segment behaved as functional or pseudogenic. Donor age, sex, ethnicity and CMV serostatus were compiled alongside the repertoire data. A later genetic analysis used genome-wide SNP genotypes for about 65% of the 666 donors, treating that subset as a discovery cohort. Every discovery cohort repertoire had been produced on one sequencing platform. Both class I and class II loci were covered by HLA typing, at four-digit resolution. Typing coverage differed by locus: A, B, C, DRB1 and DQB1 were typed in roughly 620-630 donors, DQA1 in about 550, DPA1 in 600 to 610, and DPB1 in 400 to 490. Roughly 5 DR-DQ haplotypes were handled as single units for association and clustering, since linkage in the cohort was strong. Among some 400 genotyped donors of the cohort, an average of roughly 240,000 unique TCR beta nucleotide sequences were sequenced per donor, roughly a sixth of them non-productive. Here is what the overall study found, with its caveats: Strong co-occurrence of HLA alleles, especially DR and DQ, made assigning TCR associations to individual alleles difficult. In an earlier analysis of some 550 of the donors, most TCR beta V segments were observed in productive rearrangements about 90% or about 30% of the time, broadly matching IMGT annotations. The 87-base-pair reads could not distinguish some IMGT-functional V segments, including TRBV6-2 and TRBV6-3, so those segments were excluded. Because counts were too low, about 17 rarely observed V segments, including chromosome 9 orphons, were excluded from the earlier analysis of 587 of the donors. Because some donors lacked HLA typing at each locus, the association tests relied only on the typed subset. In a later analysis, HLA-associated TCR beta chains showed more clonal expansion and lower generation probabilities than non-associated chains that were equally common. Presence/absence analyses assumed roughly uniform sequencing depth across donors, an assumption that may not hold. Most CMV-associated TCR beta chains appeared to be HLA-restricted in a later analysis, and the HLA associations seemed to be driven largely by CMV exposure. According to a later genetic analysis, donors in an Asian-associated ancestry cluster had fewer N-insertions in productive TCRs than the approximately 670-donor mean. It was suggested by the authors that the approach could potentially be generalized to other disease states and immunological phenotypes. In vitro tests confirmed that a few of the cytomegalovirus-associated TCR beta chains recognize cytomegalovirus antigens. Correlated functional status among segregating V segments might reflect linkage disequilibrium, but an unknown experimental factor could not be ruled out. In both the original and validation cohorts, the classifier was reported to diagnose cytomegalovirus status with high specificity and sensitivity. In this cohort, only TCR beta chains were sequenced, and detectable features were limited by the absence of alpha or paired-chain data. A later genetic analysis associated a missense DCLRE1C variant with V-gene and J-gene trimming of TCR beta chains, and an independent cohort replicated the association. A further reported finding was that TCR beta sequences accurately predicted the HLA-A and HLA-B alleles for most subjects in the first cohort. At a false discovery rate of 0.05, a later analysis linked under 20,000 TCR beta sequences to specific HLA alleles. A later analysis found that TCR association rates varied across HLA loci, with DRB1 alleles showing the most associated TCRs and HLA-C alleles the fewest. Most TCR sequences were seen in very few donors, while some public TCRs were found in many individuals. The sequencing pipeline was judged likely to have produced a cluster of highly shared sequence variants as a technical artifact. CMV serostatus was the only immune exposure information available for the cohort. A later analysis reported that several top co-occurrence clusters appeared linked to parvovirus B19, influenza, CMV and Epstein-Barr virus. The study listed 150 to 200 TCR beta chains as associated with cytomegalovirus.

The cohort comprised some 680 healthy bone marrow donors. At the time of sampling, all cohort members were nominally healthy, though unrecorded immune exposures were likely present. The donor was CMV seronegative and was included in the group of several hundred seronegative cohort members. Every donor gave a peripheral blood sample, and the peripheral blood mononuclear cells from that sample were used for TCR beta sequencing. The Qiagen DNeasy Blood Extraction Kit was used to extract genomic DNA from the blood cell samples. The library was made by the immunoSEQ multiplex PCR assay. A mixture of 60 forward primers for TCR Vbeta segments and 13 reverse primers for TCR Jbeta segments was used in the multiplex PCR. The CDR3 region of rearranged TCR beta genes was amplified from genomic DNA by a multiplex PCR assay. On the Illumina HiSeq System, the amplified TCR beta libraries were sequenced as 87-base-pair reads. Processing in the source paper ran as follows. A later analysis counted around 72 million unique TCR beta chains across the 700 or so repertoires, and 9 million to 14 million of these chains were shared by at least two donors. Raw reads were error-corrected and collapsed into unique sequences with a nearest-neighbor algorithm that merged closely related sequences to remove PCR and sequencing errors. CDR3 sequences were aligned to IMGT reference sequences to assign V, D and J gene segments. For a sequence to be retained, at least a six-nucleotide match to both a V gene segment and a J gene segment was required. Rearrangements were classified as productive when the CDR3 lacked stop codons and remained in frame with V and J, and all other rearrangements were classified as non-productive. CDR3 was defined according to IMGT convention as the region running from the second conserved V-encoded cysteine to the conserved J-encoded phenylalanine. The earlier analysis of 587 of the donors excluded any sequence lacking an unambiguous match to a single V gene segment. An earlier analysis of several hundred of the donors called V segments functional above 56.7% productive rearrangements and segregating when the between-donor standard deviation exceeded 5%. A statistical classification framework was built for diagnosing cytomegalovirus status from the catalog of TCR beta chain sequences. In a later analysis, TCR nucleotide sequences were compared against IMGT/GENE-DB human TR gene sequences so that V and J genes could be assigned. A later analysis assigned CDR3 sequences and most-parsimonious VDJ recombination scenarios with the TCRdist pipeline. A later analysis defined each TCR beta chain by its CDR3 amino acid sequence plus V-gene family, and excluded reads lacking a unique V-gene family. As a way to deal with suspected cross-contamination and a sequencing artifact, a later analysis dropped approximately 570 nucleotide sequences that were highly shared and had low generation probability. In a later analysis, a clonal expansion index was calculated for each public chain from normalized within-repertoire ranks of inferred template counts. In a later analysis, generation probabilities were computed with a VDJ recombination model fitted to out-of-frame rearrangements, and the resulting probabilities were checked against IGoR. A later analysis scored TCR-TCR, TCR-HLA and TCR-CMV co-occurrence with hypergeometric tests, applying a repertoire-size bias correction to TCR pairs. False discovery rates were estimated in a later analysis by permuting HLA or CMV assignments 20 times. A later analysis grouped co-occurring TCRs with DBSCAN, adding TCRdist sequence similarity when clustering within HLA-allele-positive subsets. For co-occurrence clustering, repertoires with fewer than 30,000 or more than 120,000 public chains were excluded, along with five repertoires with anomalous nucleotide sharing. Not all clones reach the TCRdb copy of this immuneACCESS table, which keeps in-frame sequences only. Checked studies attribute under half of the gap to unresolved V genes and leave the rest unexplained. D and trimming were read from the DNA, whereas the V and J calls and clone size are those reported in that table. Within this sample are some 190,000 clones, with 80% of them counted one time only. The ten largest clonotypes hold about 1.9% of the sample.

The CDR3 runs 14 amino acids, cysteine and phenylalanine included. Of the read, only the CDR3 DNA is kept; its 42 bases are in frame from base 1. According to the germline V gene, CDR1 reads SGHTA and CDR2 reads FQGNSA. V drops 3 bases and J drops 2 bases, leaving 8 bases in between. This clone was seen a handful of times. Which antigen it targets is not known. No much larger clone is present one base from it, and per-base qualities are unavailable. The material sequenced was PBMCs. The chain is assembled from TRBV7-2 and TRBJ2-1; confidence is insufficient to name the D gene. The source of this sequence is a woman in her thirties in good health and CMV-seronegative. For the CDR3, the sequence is CASSFTTAYNEQFF. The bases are TGTGCCAGCAGCTTCACTACCGCCTACAATGAGCAGTTCTTC. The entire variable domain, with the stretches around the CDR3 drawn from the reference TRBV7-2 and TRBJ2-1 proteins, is GAGVSQSPSNKVTEKGKDVELRCDPISGHTALYWYRQSLGQGLEFLIYFQGNSAPDKSGLPSDRFSAERTGGSVSTLTIQRTQQEDSAVYLCASSFTTAYNEQFFGPGTRLTVL.